Listed below are T cell receptor beta chains from one sample, sequenced in a study of response to subunit inactivated influenza vaccine. TCRdb re-derived calls from the RT-PCR reads in MiXCR, one entry per CDR3 protein. The sample has 500,000 to 600,000 distinct CDR3 sequences; approximately 16% are singletons. The specimen comprised CD4+ T cells sorted from PBMCs, sampled 23 months after vaccination. The receptors stem from a man between 45 and 75 years old who received an inactivated influenza vaccine. Both conserved end residues are part of each CDR3. A D gene is named only where the DNA matches it firmly. Clone size is shown for a subset of rows, as once, few, many or a class of expanded clone.

>-|13|TRBJ1-1|TRBV20-1|few
CSAARAGGTEAFF
TGCAGTGCCGCCAGGGCAGGTGGCACTGAAGCTTTCTTT
>TRBD2|11|TRBJ2-3|TRBV20-1|few
CSAEREDTQYF
TGCAGTGCGGAGCGGGAAGATACGCAGTATTTT
>-|16|TRBJ2-3|TRBV5-1|few
CASSSARGVSTDTQYF
TGCGCCAGCAGCTCCGCCCGCGGGGTTAGCACAGATACGCAGTATTTT
>TRBD1|14|TRBJ2-3|TRBV27|-
CASSLGQGAYTQYF
TGTGCCAGCAGTTTAGGGCAGGGGGCTTATACGCAGTATTTT
>TRBD1|14|TRBJ2-2|TRBV4-3|few
CASRRDRGTGELFF
TGCGCCAGCAGAAGGGACAGGGGAACCGGGGAGCTGTTTTTT
>TRBD2|18|TRBJ2-7|TRBV7-6|few
CASSQATSWAGDIYEQYF
TGTGCCAGCAGCCAGGCCACCTCTTGGGCGGGAGACATCTACGAGCAGTACTTC
>-|15|TRBJ1-4|TRBV9|-
CASSQSGGAGEKLFF
TGTGCCAGCAGCCAGTCGGGGGGGGCTGGTGAAAAACTGTTTTTT
>-|15|TRBJ2-7|TRBV5-1|-
CASRILQGLSYEQYF
TGCGCCAGCAGGATACTGCAGGGTTTGTCCTACGAGCAGTACTTC
>-|14|TRBJ2-2|TRBV4-2|-
CASSQASDTGELFF
TGTGCCAGCAGCCAAGCTTCGGACACCGGGGAGCTGTTTTTT
>TRBD1|14|TRBJ1-2|TRBV5-6|-
CASSFKDRGGGYTF
TGTGCCAGCAGCTTCAAAGACAGGGGTGGTGGCTACACCTTC
>TRBD2|15|TRBJ2-7|TRBV20-1|few
CSAPRTSGNSYEQYF
TGCAGTGCTCCCAGAACTAGCGGGAACTCCTACGAGCAGTACTTC
>-|13|TRBJ2-1|TRBV9|few
CASSRSGNIEQFF
TGTGCCAGCAGCCGTTCCGGGAACATTGAGCAGTTCTTC
>-|15|TRBJ2-3|TRBV7-9|-
CASSLAGTITDTQYF
TGTGCCAGCAGCTTAGCGGGAACAATCACAGATACGCAGTATTTT
>-|13|TRBJ1-6|TRBV20-1|-
CSAAGTQNSPLHF
TGCAGCGCCGCCGGGACGCAAAATTCACCCCTCCACTTT
>-|16|TRBJ2-5|TRBV5-1|few
CASSLAFSRGQETQYF
TGCGCCAGCAGCTTGGCCTTCTCTAGAGGGCAAGAGACCCAGTACTTC
>-|15|TRBJ2-5|TRBV6-5|few
CASSLQGGPQETQYF
TGTGCCAGCAGTTTGCAGGGGGGGCCCCAAGAGACCCAGTACTTC
>-|12|TRBJ2-3|TRBV12-3/TRBV12-4|many
CASSLIRDTQYF
TGTGCCAGCAGTTTGATTCGAGATACGCAGTATTTT
>-|13|TRBJ2-5|TRBV6-5|many
CASSFVYQETQYF
TGTGCCAGCAGTTTCGTGTACCAAGAGACCCAGTACTTC
>TRBD1|14|TRBJ1-4|TRBV7-8|-
CASSPGTGVDKLFF
TGTGCCAGCAGCCCAGGGACAGGGGTTGACAAACTGTTTTTT
>-|17|TRBJ2-3|TRBV27|-
CATYDIRRHAFWDTQYF
TGTGCCACCTATGACATAAGGCGGCACGCCTTCTGGGATACGCAGTATTTT
>-|14|TRBJ1-1|TRBV7-9|-
CASSLSRSVGEAFF
TGTGCCAGCAGCTTAAGTAGGTCAGTTGGTGAAGCTTTCTTT
>TRBD1|16|TRBJ2-1|TRBV6-2/TRBV6-3|many
CASSRQGAGLYNEQFF
TGTGCCAGCAGCAGACAGGGGGCTGGTCTCTACAATGAGCAGTTCTTC
>-|13|TRBJ2-7|TRBV20-1|few
CSASRAPSYEQYF
TGCAGTGCTAGCCGGGCACCCTCCTACGAGCAGTACTTC
>-|12|TRBJ2-7|TRBV29-1|few
CSVWGSSYEQYF
TGCAGCGTCTGGGGCAGCTCCTACGAGCAGTACTTC
>TRBD1|15|TRBJ2-7|TRBV9|few
CASSVVPTGGREQYF
TGTGCCAGCAGCGTAGTTCCGACAGGGGGTCGGGAGCAGTACTTC
>TRBD1|14|TRBJ1-1|TRBV12-3/TRBV12-4|many
CASSWDRGLSEAFF
TGTGCCAGCAGTTGGGACAGGGGGCTCTCTGAAGCTTTCTTT
>TRBD2|15|TRBJ2-1|TRBV19|-
CASSSKTSGNNEQFF
TGTGCCAGTAGTTCAAAGACTAGCGGTAACAATGAGCAGTTCTTC
>TRBD2|18|TRBJ2-4|TRBV11-2|-
CASSSTSGGLLAKNIQYF
TGTGCCAGCAGCTCGACTAGCGGGGGCCTCCTAGCCAAAAACATTCAGTACTTC
>-|13|TRBJ2-1|TRBV20-1|few
CSARLVVGNEQFF
TGCAGTGCTAGACTCGTAGTAGGGAATGAGCAGTTCTTC
>TRBD1|15|TRBJ2-3|TRBV20-1|few
CSASKPGGARDTQYF
TGCAGTGCTAGTAAGCCAGGGGGCGCCCGGGATACGCAGTATTTT
>TRBD2|15|TRBJ2-2|TRBV5-1|-
CASSAGTSDAGELFF
TGCGCCAGCAGCGCCGGGACTAGCGATGCCGGGGAGCTGTTTTTT
>TRBD2|15|TRBJ2-3|TRBV20-1|-
CSASGLAGVTDTQYF
TGCAGTGCTAGTGGCTTAGCGGGGGTCACAGATACGCAGTATTTT
>TRBD2|17|TRBJ2-5|TRBV7-2|few
CASSLARRGMYQETQYF
TGTGCCAGCAGCTTAGCGAGGCGGGGGATGTACCAAGAGACCCAGTACTTC
>-|13|TRBJ2-2|TRBV20-1|few
CSAARLVAGELFF
TGCAGTGCTGCCCGACTAGTTGCCGGGGAGCTGTTTTTT
>TRBD1|15|TRBJ2-7|TRBV9|few
CASSVADRGLGEQYF
TGTGCCAGCAGCGTAGCGGACAGGGGGCTGGGGGAGCAGTACTTC
>TRBD1|19|TRBJ2-3|TRBV7-2|few
CASSLGRAGQGNIPDTQYF
TGTGCCAGCAGCTTAGGGCGCGCGGGACAGGGGAACATTCCAGATACGCAGTATTTT
>-|15|TRBJ1-6|TRBV20-1|-
CSAYLGRPYNSPLHF
TGCAGTGCTTACCTCGGACGCCCCTATAATTCACCCCTCCACTTT
>TRBD1|14|TRBJ2-7|TRBV11-1|-
CASSTGTGVYEQYF
TGTGCCAGCAGCACCGGGACAGGAGTCTACGAGCAGTACTTC
>-|15|TRBJ2-7|TRBV9|-
CASSVGRGHSYEQYF
TGTGCCAGCAGCGTAGGTCGTGGGCACTCCTACGAGCAGTACTTC
>TRBD1|16|TRBJ1-4|TRBV4-3|-
CASSQAGDRGNEKLFF
TGCGCCAGCAGCCAAGCTGGGGACAGGGGGAATGAAAAACTGTTTTTT
>TRBD1|14|TRBJ1-1|TRBV9|-
CASSLGQVGTEAFF
TGTGCCAGCAGCCTCGGACAGGTTGGCACTGAAGCTTTCTTT